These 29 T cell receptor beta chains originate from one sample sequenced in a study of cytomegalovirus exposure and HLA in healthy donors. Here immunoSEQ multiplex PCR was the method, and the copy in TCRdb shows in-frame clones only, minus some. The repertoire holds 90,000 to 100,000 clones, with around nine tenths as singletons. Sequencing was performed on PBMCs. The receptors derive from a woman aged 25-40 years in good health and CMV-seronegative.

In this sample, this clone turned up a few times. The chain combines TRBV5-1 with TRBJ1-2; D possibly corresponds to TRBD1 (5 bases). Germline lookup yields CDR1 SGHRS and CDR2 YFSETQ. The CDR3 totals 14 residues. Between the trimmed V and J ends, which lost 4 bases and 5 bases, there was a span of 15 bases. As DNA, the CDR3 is TGCGCCAGCAGCCCAATGACAGATGCTTATGGCTACACCTTC. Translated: CASSPMTDAYGYTF.

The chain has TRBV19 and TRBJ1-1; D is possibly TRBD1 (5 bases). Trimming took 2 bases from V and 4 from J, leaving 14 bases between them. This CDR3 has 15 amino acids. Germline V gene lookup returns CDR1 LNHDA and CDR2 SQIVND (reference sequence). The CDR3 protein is CASSISGTGVTEAFF. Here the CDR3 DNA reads TGTGCCAGTAGTATAAGTGGGACGGGGGTCACTGAAGCTTTCTTT.

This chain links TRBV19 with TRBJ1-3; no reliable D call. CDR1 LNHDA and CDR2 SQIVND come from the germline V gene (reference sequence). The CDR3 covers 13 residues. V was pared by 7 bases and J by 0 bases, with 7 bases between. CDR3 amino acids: CASTHISGNTIYF. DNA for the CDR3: TGTGCCAGTACACATATCTCTGGAAACACCATATATTTT. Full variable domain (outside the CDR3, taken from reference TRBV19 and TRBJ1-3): DGGITQSPKYLFRKEGQNVTLSCEQNLNHDAMYWYRQDPGQGLRLIYYSQIVNDFQKGDIAEGYSVSREKKESFPLTVTSAQKNPTAFYLCASTHISGNTIYFGEGSWLTVV.

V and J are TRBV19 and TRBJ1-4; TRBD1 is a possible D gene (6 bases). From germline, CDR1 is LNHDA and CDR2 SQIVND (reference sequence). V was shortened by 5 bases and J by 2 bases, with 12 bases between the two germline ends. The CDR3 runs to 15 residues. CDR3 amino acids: CASSPTDRTNEKLFF. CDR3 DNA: TGTGCCAGTAGTCCAACCGACAGGACTAATGAAAAACTGTTTTTT.

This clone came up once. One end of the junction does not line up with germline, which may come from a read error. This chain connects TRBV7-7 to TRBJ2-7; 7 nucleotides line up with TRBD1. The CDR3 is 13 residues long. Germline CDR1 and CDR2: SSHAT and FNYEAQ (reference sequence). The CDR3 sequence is CASNLDRAYEQYF. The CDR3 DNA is TGTGCTAGCAACCTAGACAGGGCGTACGAGCAGTACTTC.

Here the CDR3 reads CASSPSNSRREKLFF. The CDR3 bases are TGTGCCAGCAGTCCGTCCAACAGTCGACGGGAAAAACTGTTTTTT. V and J are TRBV28 and TRBJ1-4; D not certain. Trimming cost V 5 bases and J 8 bases, with 18 bases left between them. The V gene's germline CDR1 is MDHEN and CDR2 SYDVKM. The CDR3 spans 15 residues. Using reference TRBV28 and TRBJ1-4 for the parts outside the CDR3, the full variable domain is DVKVTQSSRYLVKRTGEKVFLECVQDMDHENMFWYRQDPGLGLRLIYFSYDVKMKEKGDIPEGYSVSREKKERFSLILESASTNQTSMYLCASSPSNSRREKLFFGSGTQLSVL.

CDR3 nucleotide sequence: TGTGCCAGCAGCTCCACAGGGGGCGTTCAGCCCCAGCATTTT. Its protein is CASSSTGGVQPQHF. The chain links TRBV11-2 to TRBJ1-5, with 9 bases lining up with TRBD1. Germline V gene sequence: CDR1 SGHAT, CDR2 FQNNGV. The trim removed 4 bases at V and 6 bases at J, leaving 4 bases unmatched. CDR3 length equals 14 residues.

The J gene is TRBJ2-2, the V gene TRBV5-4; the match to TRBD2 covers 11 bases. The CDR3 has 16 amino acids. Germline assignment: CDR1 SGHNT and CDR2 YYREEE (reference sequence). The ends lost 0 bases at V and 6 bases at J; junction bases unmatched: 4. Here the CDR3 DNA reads TGTGCCAGCAGCTTGGGGCTAGCGGGAGGATCCGGGGAGCTGTTTTTT. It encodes CASSLGLAGGSGELFF.

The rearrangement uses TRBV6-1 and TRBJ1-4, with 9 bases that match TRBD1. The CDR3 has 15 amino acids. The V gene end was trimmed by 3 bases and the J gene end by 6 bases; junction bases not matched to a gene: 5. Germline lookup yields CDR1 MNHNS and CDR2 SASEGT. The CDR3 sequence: CASSESGQGDEKLFF. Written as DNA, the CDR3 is TGTGCCAGCAGTGAGTCGGGACAGGGAGATGAAAAACTGTTTTTT.

In DNA form, the CDR3 reads TGTGCCAGCAGTCCGGGACACCGAAACACCATATATTTT. Translation: CASSPGHRNTIYF. This chain uses TRBV7-9 with TRBJ1-3; D might be TRBD1 (6 bases). This CDR3 is built from 13 residues. Germline CDR1 reads SEHNR; CDR2 reads FQNEAQ (reference sequence). Trimming stripped 6 bases from V and 5 bases from J, with 11 bases between.

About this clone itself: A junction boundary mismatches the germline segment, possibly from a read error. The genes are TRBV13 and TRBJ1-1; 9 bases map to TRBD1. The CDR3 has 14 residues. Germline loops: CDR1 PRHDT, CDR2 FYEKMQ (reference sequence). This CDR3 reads CASSLTRQGVSRVF. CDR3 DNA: TGTGCCAGCAGCTTAACCCGACAGGGGGTAAGTCGAGTCTTT.

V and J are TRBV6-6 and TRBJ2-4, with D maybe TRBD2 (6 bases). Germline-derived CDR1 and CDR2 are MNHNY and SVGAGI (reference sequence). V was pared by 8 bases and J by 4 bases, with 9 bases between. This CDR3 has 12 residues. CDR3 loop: CASGRPKNIQYF. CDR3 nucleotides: TGTGCCAGCGGGAGGCCAAAAAACATTCAGTACTTC.

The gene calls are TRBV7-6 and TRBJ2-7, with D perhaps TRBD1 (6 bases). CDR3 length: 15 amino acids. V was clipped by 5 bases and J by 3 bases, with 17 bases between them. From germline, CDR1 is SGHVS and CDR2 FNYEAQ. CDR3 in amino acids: CASSRGGGRGYEQYF. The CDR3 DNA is TGTGCCAGCAGCCGAGGCGGCGGCAGGGGCTACGAGCAGTACTTC.

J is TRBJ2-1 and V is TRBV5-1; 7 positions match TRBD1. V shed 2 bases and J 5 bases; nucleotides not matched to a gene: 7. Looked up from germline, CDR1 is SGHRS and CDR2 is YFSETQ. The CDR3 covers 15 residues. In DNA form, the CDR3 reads TGCGCCAGCAGCTTCGACAGGGTTTGGAACAATGAGCAGTTCTTC. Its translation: CASSFDRVWNNEQFF.

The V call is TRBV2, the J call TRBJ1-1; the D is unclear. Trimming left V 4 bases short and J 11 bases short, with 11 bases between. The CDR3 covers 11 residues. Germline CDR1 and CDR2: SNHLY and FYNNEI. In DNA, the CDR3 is TGTGCCAGCAGTGGGGCACGGTGGGCTTTCTTT. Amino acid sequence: CASSGARWAFF.

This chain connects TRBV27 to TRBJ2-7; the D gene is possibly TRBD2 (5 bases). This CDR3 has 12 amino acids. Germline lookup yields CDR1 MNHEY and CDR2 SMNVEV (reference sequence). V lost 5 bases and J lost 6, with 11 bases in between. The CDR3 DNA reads TGTGCCAGCAGTCCCAGAGGGTTCGAGCAGTACTTC. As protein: CASSPRGFEQYF.

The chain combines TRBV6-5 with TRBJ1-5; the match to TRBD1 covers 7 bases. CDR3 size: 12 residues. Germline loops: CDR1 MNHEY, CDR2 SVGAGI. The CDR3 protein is CVYRDSTEPQHF. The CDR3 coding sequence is TGTGTGTACCGGGACAGTACTGAGCCCCAGCATTTT.

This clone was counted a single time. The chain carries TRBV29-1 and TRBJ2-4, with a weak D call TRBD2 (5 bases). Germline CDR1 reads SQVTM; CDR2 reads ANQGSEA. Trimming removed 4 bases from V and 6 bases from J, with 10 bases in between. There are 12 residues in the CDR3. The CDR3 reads CSVGGPTNIQYF. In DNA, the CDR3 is TGCAGCGTTGGAGGGCCGACAAACATTCAGTACTTC.

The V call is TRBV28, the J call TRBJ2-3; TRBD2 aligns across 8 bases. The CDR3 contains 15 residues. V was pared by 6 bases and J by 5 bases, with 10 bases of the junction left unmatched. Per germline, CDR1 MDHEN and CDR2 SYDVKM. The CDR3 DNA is TGTGCCAGCAGGGACCTAGGAGCGGGAGAAGATACGCAGTATTTT. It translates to CASRDLGAGEDTQYF. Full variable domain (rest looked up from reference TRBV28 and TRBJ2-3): DVKVTQSSRYLVKRTGEKVFLECVQDMDHENMFWYRQDPGLGLRLIYFSYDVKMKEKGDIPEGYSVSREKKERFSLILESASTNQTSMYLCASRDLGAGEDTQYFGPGTRLTVL.

DNA of the CDR3: TGTGCCAGCAGGATAACAGGGAGGGCCGGGGAGCTGTTTTTT. Amino acid sequence: CASRITGRAGELFF. The chain links TRBV2 to TRBJ2-2; maybe TRBD2 (7 bases). V was trimmed by 6 bases and J by 6 bases, leaving 14 bases between them. The V gene's germline CDR1 is SNHLY and CDR2 FYNNEI. The CDR3 consists of 14 residues. Variable domain in full (rest from reference TRBV2 and TRBJ2-2): EPEVTQTPSHQVTQMGQEVILRCVPISNHLYFYWYRQILGQKVEFLVSFYNNEISEKSEIFDDQFSVERPDGSNFTLKIRSTKLEDSAMYFCASRITGRAGELFFGEGSRLTVL.

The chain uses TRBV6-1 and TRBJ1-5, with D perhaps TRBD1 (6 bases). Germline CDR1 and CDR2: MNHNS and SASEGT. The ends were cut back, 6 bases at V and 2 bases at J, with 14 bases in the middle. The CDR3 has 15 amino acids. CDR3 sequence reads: CASSPTGKGNQPQHF. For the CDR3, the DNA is TGTGCCAGCAGCCCTACAGGGAAGGGCAATCAGCCCCAGCATTTT.

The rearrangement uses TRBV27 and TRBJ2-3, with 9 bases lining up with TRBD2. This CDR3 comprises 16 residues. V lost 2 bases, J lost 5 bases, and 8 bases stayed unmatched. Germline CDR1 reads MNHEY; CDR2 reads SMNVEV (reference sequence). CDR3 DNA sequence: TGTGCCAGCAGTTTAGGCGGGGGGGCCGTGGTAGATACGCAGTATTTT. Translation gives CASSLGGGAVVDTQYF.

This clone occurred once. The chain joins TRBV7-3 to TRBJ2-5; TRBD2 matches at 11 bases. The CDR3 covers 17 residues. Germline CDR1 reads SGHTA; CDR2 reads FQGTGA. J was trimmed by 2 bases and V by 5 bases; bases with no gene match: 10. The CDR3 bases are TGTGCCAGCAGCCAGGGGGAACTAGCGGGGGAGCAAGAGACCCAGTACTTC. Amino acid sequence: CASSQGELAGEQETQYF.

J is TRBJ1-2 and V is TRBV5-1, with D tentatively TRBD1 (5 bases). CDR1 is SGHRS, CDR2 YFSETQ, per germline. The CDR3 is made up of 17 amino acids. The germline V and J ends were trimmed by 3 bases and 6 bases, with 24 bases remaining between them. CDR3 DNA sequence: TGCGCCAGCAGCTCCACCTCTTTGACACAGGCGAGTGATGGCTACACCTTC. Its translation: CASSSTSLTQASDGYTF.

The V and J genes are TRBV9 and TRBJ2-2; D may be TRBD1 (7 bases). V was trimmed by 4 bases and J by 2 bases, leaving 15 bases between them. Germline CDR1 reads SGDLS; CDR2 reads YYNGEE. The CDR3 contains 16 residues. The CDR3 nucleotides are TGTGCCAGCAGCTGGAGGGACAGAGCTAACACCGGGGAGCTGTTTTTT. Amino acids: CASSWRDRANTGELFF.

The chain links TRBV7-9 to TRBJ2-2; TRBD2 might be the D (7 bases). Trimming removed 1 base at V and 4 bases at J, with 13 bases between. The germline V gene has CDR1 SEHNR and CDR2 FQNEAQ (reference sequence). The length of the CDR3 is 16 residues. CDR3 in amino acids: CASSLGPGGPTGELFF. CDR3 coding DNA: TGTGCCAGCAGCTTAGGTCCGGGGGGCCCCACCGGGGAGCTGTTTTTT.

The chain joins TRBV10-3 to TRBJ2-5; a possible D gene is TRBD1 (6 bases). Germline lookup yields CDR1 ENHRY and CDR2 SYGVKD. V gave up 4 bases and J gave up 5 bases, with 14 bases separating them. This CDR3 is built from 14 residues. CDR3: CAISGVDRRETQYF. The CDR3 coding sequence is TGTGCCATCAGTGGCGTTGACAGGCGGGAGACCCAGTACTTC.

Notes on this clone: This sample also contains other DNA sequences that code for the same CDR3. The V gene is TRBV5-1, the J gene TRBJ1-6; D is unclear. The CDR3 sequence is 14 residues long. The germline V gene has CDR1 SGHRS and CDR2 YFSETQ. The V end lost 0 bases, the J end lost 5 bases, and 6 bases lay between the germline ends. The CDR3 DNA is TGCGCCAGCAGCTTGGGACAAAATAATTCACCCCTCCACTTT. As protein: CASSLGQNNSPLHF. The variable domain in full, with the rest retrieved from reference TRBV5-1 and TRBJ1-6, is KAGVTQTPRYLIKTRGQQVTLSCSPISGHRSVSWYQQTPGQGLQFLFEYFSETQRNKGNFPGRFSGRQFSNSRSEMNVSTLELGDSALYLCASSLGQNNSPLHFGNGTRLTVT.

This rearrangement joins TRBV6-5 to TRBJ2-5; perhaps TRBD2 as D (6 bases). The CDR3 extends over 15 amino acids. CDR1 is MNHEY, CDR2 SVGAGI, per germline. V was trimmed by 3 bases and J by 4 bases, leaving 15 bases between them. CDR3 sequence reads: CASSYDETRAETQYF. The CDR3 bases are TGTGCCAGCAGTTATGATGAGACTAGGGCAGAGACCCAGTACTTC.